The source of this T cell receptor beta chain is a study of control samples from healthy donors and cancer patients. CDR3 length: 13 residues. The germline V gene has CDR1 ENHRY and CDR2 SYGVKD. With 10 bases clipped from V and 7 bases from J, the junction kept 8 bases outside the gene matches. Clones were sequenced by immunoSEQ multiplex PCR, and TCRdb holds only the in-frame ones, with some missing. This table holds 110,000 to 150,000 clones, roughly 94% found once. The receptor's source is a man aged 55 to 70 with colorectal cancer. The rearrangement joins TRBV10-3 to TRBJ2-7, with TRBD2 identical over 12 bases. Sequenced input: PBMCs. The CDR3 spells CATGLAGDREQYF. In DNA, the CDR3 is TGTGCCACGGGACTAGCGGGCGATCGGGAGCAGTACTTC.